This TCR beta chain was documented in a study of T-cell reconstitution after alpha-beta-depleted transplantation in children. This clonotype appeared a few times. Unique molecular identifiers were incorporated into the prepared TCRbeta library. In TCRdb, the PCR reads were re-called with MiXCR into one record per CDR3 protein. There are 450,000 to 600,000 distinct CDR3 sequences in the sample; 15% to 20% occur only once, and more than 2.5% lies in the top ten. Germline CDR1 reads DFQATT; CDR2 reads SNEGSKA (reference sequence). With 7 bases clipped from V and 2 bases from J, the junction kept 7 bases outside the gene matches. The CDR3 is 13 amino acids.

The chain joins TRBV20-1 to TRBJ2-5; 7 positions match TRBD2. Sample: PBMCs from the stem cell graft donor, taken from the stem cell graft. The receptor was derived from a human donor who donated a stem cell graft to a child with acute lymphoblastic leukemia. CDR3 coding DNA: TGCAGTGAGCGGGACTATACACAAGAGACCCAGTACTTC. Translating it yields CSERDYTQETQYF.